This TCR beta chain was recorded in a study of T cell repertoires in cytomegalovirus infection. MiXCR was run by TCRdb on the reads, yielding one entry per CDR3 protein. The sample lists around 39,000 distinct CDR3 sequences; roughly half were seen once. This clonotype was detected ten times or more. What it binds is unknown. Trimming removed 4 bases at V and 2 bases at J, with 14 bases between. Germline V gene sequence: CDR1 SGHVS, CDR2 FQNEAQ. The CDR3 has 15 residues. The receptor comes from a human donor in good health (CMV status not recorded). Some clones in this sample may be carry-over from other donors' samples. The chain carries TRBV7-8 and TRBJ2-5, with D hard to call. Here the sequenced sample was CD8+ T cells from cultured PBMCs, taken from culture after CMV antigen stimulation. CDR3 in amino acids: CASSYTYGPQETQYF. DNA of the CDR3: TGTGCCAGCAGCTACACGTACGGACCGCAAGAGACCCAGTACTTC.